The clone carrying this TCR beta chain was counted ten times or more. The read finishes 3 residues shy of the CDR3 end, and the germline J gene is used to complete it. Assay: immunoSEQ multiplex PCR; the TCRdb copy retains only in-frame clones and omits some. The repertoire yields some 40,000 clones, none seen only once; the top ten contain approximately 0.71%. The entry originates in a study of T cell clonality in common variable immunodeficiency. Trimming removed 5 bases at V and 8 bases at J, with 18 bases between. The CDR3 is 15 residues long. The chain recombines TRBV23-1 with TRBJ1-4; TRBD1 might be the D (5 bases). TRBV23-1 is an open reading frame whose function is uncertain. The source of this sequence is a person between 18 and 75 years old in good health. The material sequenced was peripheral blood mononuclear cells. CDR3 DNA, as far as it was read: TGCGCCAGCAGTATCAACGGCGGGGGACGAGAAAAA. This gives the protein CASSINGGGREK. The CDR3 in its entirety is CASSINGGGREKLFF.